The rows below give T cell receptor beta chains drawn from one sample of a study of shared clonotypes between healthy human individuals. Produced via immunoSEQ multiplex PCR; TCRdb's table is partial and in-frame only. The sample consists of some 2 million clones, approximately 94% of them appearing once. The sequenced sample was naive CD8+ T cells sorted from blood. The origin of the receptors is a man aged 18 to 30 in good health. CDR3s include the opening cysteine and the closing phenylalanine or tryptophan.

>TRBV9|TRBJ2-5
CASSTPTMTGRDETQYF
>TRBV7-2|TRBJ1-6
CASSFISAGTVDSPLHF
>TRBV5-1|TRBJ1-1
CASRGEEAFF
>TRBV30|TRBJ2-7
CAWSTSGGYEQYF
>TRBV6-6|TRBJ2-7
CASSYMGSYEQYF
>TRBV4-2|TRBJ2-2
CASSQGGGGELFF
>TRBV28|TRBJ2-5
CASSRSVGLQETQYF
>TRBV13|TRBJ2-1
CASRGSGRNEQFF
>TRBV4-1|TRBJ1-4
CASSTNRGSGEKLFF
>TRBV5-6|TRBJ2-7
CASSVGQGHEQYF
>TRBV29-1|TRBJ2-1
CSVDRGGWDEQFF
>TRBV10-2|TRBJ1-6
CASSESGNSPLHF
>TRBV5-1|TRBJ2-1
CASSLGTGTGEQFF
>TRBV9|TRBJ1-6
CASSETGDESPLHF
>TRBV6-6|TRBJ2-7
CASSSTGYEQYF
>TRBV4-3|TRBJ2-7
CASSQDHIGVGNEQYF
>TRBV6-5|TRBJ2-1
CASRSSGNEQFF
>TRBV10-2|TRBJ1-5
CASSDAGNQPQHF
>TRBV28|TRBJ1-1
CASSLRGQREAFF
>TRBV10-3|TRBJ1-2
CAINDDTGGFYGYTF
>TRBV5-6|TRBJ2-7
CASSFGTYDARAYEQYF
>TRBV2|TRBJ2-7
CASSDRTGETFGHEQYF
>TRBV2|TRBJ1-1
CASSGHRNSLEAFF
>TRBV27|TRBJ2-5
CASKPGLVRETQYF
>TRBV4-1|TRBJ2-7
CASSPPLAGGYEQYF
>TRBV6-1|TRBJ2-5
CASSEAPTGAQETQYF
>TRBV29-1|TRBJ2-1
CSVASGGANEQFF
>TRBV9|TRBJ2-3
CASSPLASGTLRDTQYF
>TRBV6-1|TRBJ2-7
CASSEGRSFLYEQYF
>TRBV27|TRBJ2-1
CASSPSFGSYNEQFF
>TRBV7-9|TRBJ2-2
CASSSSPLANTGELFF
>TRBV4-1|TRBJ1-1
CASSLYQGMNTEAFF
>TRBV7-9|TRBJ2-3
CASSLTGDTQYF
>TRBV27|TRBJ1-3
CASRPVHHGNTIYF
>TRBV4-1|TRBJ2-2
CASSPRHGNGELFF
>TRBV4-3|TRBJ1-5
CASSQDLWNQPQHF
>TRBV6-4|TRBJ2-1
CASSVAIWFDEQFF
>TRBV10-3|TRBJ2-7
CAIGFGLPYEQYF
>TRBV27|TRBJ1-1
CASSFGRDTEAFF
>TRBV28|TRBJ1-6
CASSLPGQGVSPLHF
>TRBV27|TRBJ1-1
CASFRLGTEAFF
>TRBV5-6|TRBJ1-5
CASTRTGDMQPQHF